The next 24 T cell receptor beta chains were all read from a single sample in a study of blood T cell repertoires in COVID-19. Assay: immunoSEQ multiplex PCR; the TCRdb copy retains only in-frame clones and omits some. The data show about 70,000 clones, approximately 85% seen once. Sequencing input: peripheral blood. Receptor source: a man older than 75 with acute or convalescent COVID-19.

The chain has TRBV5-1 and TRBJ1-2; 10 bases agree with TRBD1. CDR1 is SGHRS, CDR2 YFSETQ, per germline. CDR3 length equals 13 residues. V was clipped by 4 bases and J by 6 bases; unmatched bases: 3. The CDR3 bases are TGCGCCAGCAGCGGACAGGGGGAAGATGGCTACACCTTC. It translates to CASSGQGEDGYTF.

This chain joins TRBV6-5 and TRBJ2-1, with D tentatively TRBD2 (6 bases). Germline V gene sequence: CDR1 MNHEY, CDR2 SVGAGI. V lost 8 bases and J lost 10, with 12 bases in between. The CDR3 is made up of 11 amino acids. The CDR3 region is CASFSSGEQFF. CDR3 nucleotide sequence: TGTGCCAGCTTTAGCAGCGGGGAGCAGTTCTTC.

This clone was observed a single time. The V and J genes are TRBV3-1 (or the pseudogene TRBV3-2) and TRBJ1-1; no clear D gene. There are 16 residues in the CDR3. Germline values: CDR1 LGHDT, CDR2 YNNKEL (reference sequence). V shed 4 bases and J shed 1 base, with 16 bases lying between them. CDR3 loop: CASSPPEAPQNTEAFF. CDR3 bases: TGTGCCAGCAGCCCCCCCGAGGCACCACAGAACACTGAAGCTTTCTTT.

The rearrangement joins TRBV6-6 to TRBJ2-1; perhaps TRBD1 as D (6 bases). In germline, CDR1 is MNHNY, CDR2 SVGAGI (reference sequence). Between the trimmed V and J ends, which lost 6 bases and 10 bases, there was a span of 16 bases. The CDR3 has 13 residues. The CDR3 nucleotides read TGTGCCAGCAGCCAGGGGCCGAGGGTCGAGCAGTTCTTC. It is translated as CASSQGPRVEQFF.

The chain couples TRBV10-3 to TRBJ1-3; TRBD1 matches 7 bases. Germline V gene sequence: CDR1 ENHRY, CDR2 SYGVKD. This CDR3 is built from 17 residues. V shed 2 bases and J 0 bases; nucleotides not matched to a gene: 7. The chain's CDR3 is CAISEPSQGVSGNTIYF. In nucleotides, the CDR3 is TGTGCCATCAGTGAGCCCTCTCAGGGGGTCTCTGGAAACACCATATATTTT.

The J gene is TRBJ1-4, the V gene TRBV5-5, with 9 bases matching TRBD1. The germline CDR1 and CDR2 sequences are SGHKS and YYEKEE (reference sequence). Germline trimming cut 0 bases from V and 6 bases from J; bases unmatched to any gene: 3. The CDR3 runs to 15 residues. The CDR3 DNA is TGTGCCAGCAGCTTGGAACAGGGGGCTCATGAAAAACTGTTTTTT. Translated, it gives CASSLEQGAHEKLFF.

The chain is built from TRBV11-1 and TRBJ1-1; D is ambiguous. The germline CDR1 and CDR2 sequences are SGHAT and FQDESV (reference sequence). This CDR3 region has 14 residues. V was clipped by 1 base and J by 1 base, with 7 bases between them. The CDR3 reads CASSLESWNTEAFF. As DNA, the CDR3 is TGTGCCAGCAGCTTAGAATCCTGGAACACTGAAGCTTTCTTT.

The chain couples TRBV5-1 to TRBJ1-1; TRBD1 is a possible D gene (6 bases). The germline V gene encodes CDR1 SGHRS and CDR2 YFSETQ. The CDR3 has 14 amino acids. V was shortened by 5 bases and J by 11 bases, with 22 bases between the two germline ends. The CDR3 DNA sequence: TGCGCCAGCAGGGATTTCAGGGGCCCTAAAACGGCTTTCTTT. Translation gives CASRDFRGPKTAFF.

This chain uses TRBV6-2 or TRBV6-3 with TRBJ2-2; tentative D call: TRBD1 (5 bases). CDR1 is MNHEY, CDR2 SVGEGT, per germline. This CDR3 spans 18 amino acids. Trimming removed 5 bases at V and 0 bases at J, with 19 bases between. CDR3 in amino acids: CASSPRGRAVANTGELFF. CDR3 coding DNA: TGTGCCAGCAGTCCAAGGGGCAGGGCGGTAGCGAACACCGGGGAGCTGTTTTTT.

This chain connects TRBV7-2 to TRBJ1-6; D is perhaps TRBD1 (6 bases). CDR3 length equals 16 residues. CDR1 is SGHTA and CDR2 is FQGNSA in the germline V gene. Trimming shortened V by 3 bases and J by 8 bases, and 17 bases separated the two germline ends. This CDR3 is CASSFYTGLLDSPLHF. The DNA for the CDR3 is TGTGCCAGCAGCTTCTATACAGGGCTGCTGGATTCACCCCTCCACTTT.

V usage is TRBV30 and J usage is TRBJ1-4; the match to TRBD1 covers 9 bases. This CDR3 contains 17 residues. Trimming cost V 4 bases and J 5 bases; bases outside gene matches: 14. Per germline, CDR1 GTSNPN and CDR2 SVGIG (reference sequence). The CDR3 DNA reads TGTGCCTGGAACCCTTTCCCGGGACAGGGTATAAATGAAAAACTGTTTTTT. Encoded protein: CAWNPFPGQGINEKLFF.

The chain combines TRBV6-1 with TRBJ2-5, with TRBD1 identical over 9 bases. The CDR3 runs 13 residues. V shed 8 bases and J 2 bases; nucleotides not matched to a gene: 3. Germline CDR1 reads MNHNS; CDR2 reads SASEGT. The CDR3 coding sequence is TGTGCCAGCCAGGACAGGGGACAAGAGACCCAGTACTTC. Amino acid sequence: CASQDRGQETQYF.

This sequence joins TRBV28 and TRBJ2-5; D perhaps matches TRBD1 (5 bases). Germline V gives CDR1 MDHEN, CDR2 SYDVKM. The CDR3 runs 16 residues. V dropped 6 bases and J dropped 1 base, with 18 bases sitting between them. As DNA, the CDR3 is TGTGCCAGCAGACCCTTGGCAGGGATGGTCCAAGAGACCCAGTACTTC. Amino acids: CASRPLAGMVQETQYF.

The chain couples TRBV28 to TRBJ2-7; D gene uncertain. The CDR3 extends over 11 amino acids. With 4 bases removed from V and 3 bases from J, the gap between germline ends came to 4 bases. From germline, CDR1 is MDHEN and CDR2 SYDVKM. This CDR3 reads CASSSFYEQYF. In nucleotides, the CDR3 is TGTGCCAGCAGTTCCTTCTACGAGCAGTACTTC.

The rearrangement uses TRBV12-3 or TRBV12-4 and TRBJ1-2; D uncertain. This CDR3 has 13 residues. The germline V and J ends were trimmed by 6 bases and 4 bases, with 12 bases remaining between them. CDR3 residues: CASSPNLPYGYTF. DNA of the CDR3: TGTGCCAGCAGCCCGAACCTACCCTATGGCTACACCTTC.

The genes are TRBV3-1 (or the pseudogene TRBV3-2) and TRBJ2-2; 10 positions agree with TRBD2. Germline lookup yields CDR1 LGHDT and CDR2 YNNKEL (reference sequence). The CDR3 contains 19 residues. V gave up 1 base and J gave up 1 base; unmatched junction bases: 9. The CDR3 reads CASSQAGASGSGNTGELFF. CDR3 in DNA: TGTGCCAGCAGCCAAGCGGGGGCTAGCGGGAGCGGGAACACCGGGGAGCTGTTTTTT.

This chain connects TRBV7-6 to TRBJ2-3; D may be TRBD2 (7 bases). The CDR3 contains 16 residues. The V and J ends lost 5 bases and 3 bases respectively, with 18 bases between them. Germline assignment: CDR1 SGHVS and CDR2 FNYEAQ. The CDR3 is CASSPGGGSRTDTQYF. The CDR3 nucleotides read TGTGCCAGCAGCCCTGGGGGGGGCTCAAGAACAGATACGCAGTATTTT.

The CDR3 loop is CASSLEDPTSGKKTQYF. The DNA for the CDR3 is TGTGCCAGCAGCTTAGAGGATCCGACTAGCGGGAAAAAGACCCAGTACTTC. The chain has TRBV7-6 and TRBJ2-5, with 11 bases fitting TRBD2. The CDR3 sequence is 17 residues long. Trimming cost V 1 base and J 6 bases; bases outside gene matches: 10. CDR1 SGHVS and CDR2 FNYEAQ come from the germline V gene.

The chain joins TRBV27 to TRBJ2-7; 13 bases map to TRBD2. CDR1 MNHEY and CDR2 SMNVEV come from the germline V gene (reference sequence). This CDR3 is 14 amino acids long. V gave up 4 bases and J gave up 4 bases; unmatched junction bases: 1. CDR3 amino acids: CASSSGLAGYEQYF. CDR3 coding DNA: TGTGCCAGCAGTTCGGGACTAGCGGGGTACGAGCAGTACTTC.

The gene calls are TRBV28 and TRBJ2-3; 10 nucleotides align to TRBD2. There are 16 residues in the CDR3. Trimming took 6 bases from V and 4 from J; bases not matched to a gene: 10. The germline V gene has CDR1 MDHEN and CDR2 SYDVKM. CDR3 sequence reads: CASSSKRGGLSDTQYF. The CDR3, as DNA: TGTGCCAGCAGCAGTAAGCGGGGGGGTCTCTCAGATACGCAGTATTTT.

The CDR3 protein is CASRTSGGWENIQYF. The CDR3 bases are TGCGCCAGCAGAACTAGCGGGGGATGGGAAAACATTCAGTACTTC. V is TRBV5-1 and J is TRBJ2-4; 11 bases are shared with TRBD2. CDR3 length: 15 amino acids. Germline values: CDR1 SGHRS, CDR2 YFSETQ. The junction had 6 bases not matched to a gene; V was cut back by 5 bases and J by 5 bases. Variable domain in full (rest from reference TRBV5-1 and TRBJ2-4): KAGVTQTPRYLIKTRGQQVTLSCSPISGHRSVSWYQQTPGQGLQFLFEYFSETQRNKGNFPGRFSGRQFSNSRSEMNVSTLELGDSALYLCASRTSGGWENIQYFGAGTRLSVL.

J is TRBJ2-1 and V is TRBV28, with TRBD2 matching over 9 bases. V shed 4 bases and J 1 base; nucleotides not matched to a gene: 5. From germline, CDR1 is MDHEN and CDR2 SYDVKM. The CDR3 totals 16 residues. The CDR3 DNA reads as TGTGCCAGCAGTTCGAGACTAGCGGATTCCTACAATGAGCAGTTCTTC. Translation gives CASSSRLADSYNEQFF.

V gene TRBV11-2 combines with J gene TRBJ2-7; 7 bases are a match to TRBD2. Germline V lookup: CDR1 SGHAT, CDR2 FQNNGV. The CDR3 sequence is 12 residues long. V lost 6 bases to trimming and J lost 3 bases; unmatched junction nucleotides: 2. CDR3 sequence reads: CASRSSGYEQYF. The CDR3 nucleotides read TGTGCCAGCAGGTCTAGCGGCTACGAGCAGTACTTC.

The V and J genes are TRBV27 and TRBJ1-6; D might be TRBD1 (5 bases). This CDR3 has 16 residues. Germline values: CDR1 MNHEY, CDR2 SMNVEV (reference sequence). V dropped 4 bases and J dropped 0 bases, with 10 bases sitting between them. The CDR3 nucleotides read TGTGCCAGCAGTTATGACAGTAGCTCCTATAATTCACCCCTCCACTTT. This encodes CASSYDSSSYNSPLHF.